This T cell receptor (beta chain) was recorded in a study of T cell responses to AZD1222 COVID-19 vaccine (TCRdb year 2021). For context, the study as a whole: A total of 233 trial participants underwent TCR sequencing, of whom around 200 received two doses of AZD1222 and about 25 received two doses of the MenACWY control vaccine. Trial participants were enrolled by age into subgroups of 18-55, 56-69 and 70-plus years, and about 150, 27 and 61 TCR-sequenced participants, respectively, were included in these subgroups.

At least ten counts were recorded for this clone. The antigen it binds to is not known. Per-base quality was not reported, and no clone a single base away is much larger than it. Per the publication, the time point label means: about 28 days (+/-7) after the second vaccine dose. AZD1222 recipients with second doses at about 4 weeks or about 12 weeks were pooled, because spike-specific TCR depth and breadth did not differ between schedules. Vaccinee samples were obtained from the UK trials COV001 and COV002, which included a single-blind randomized controlled phase 2/3 trial of AZD1222 (ChAdOx1 nCoV-19) in healthy adults. For TCRbeta chain sequencing, PBMC samples from trial participants were taken at day 0 and at day 28 after the second dose. Results and caveats for the whole study, not just this receptor: After two AZD1222 doses, spike-specific TCR breadth and depth were significantly higher than at day 0 and than in MenACWY recipients. The 56-69-year group was small, and its depth increase did not reach significance, likely because of low power. Because no day 14 peak-response samples were available, repertoires were characterized only after the peak T cell response. Vaccine-associated CD4 TCRs spanned the whole spike protein, with dominant responses in regions 160-218 and 743-854. Conclusions about previously exposed vaccinees are limited because only six or seven AZD1222 recipients were SARS-CoV-2 seropositive at baseline. Reportedly, almost half of the unique spike-specific TCRs recognized epitopes lying outside the regions that are mutated in the B.1.351 and B.1.1.7 variants. Most participants were white British and females outnumbered males, and the authors suggested that clonal diversity may have been underestimated.

The CDR3 regions of human TCRbeta chains were subjected to immunosequencing. On the study's bioinformatics: TCRs in the repertoires were matched against a reference library of SARS-CoV-2-specific TCRs that had been generated with the MIRA antigen-specificity platform. Breadth meant the fraction of unique TCRs that were SARS-CoV-2-associated, whereas depth meant the fraction of total T cells that were SARS-CoV-2-associated. Using the MIRA data, every spike-specific TCR was mapped to the spike region that the TCR reacted to and assigned to either a CD4 or a CD8 class. Log10-transformed breadth and depth values were compared by one-way ANOVA with Sidak's multiple comparisons tests. Imported from immuneACCESS, the table was reduced by TCRdb to in-frame sequences with V and J called. These copies leave out some clones; in studies compared against another copy, an unresolved V gene accounts for under half, and the cause of the remainder is not known. Clone size and the V and J calls come from that table; the DNA yielded D and trimming. The sample table lists about 81,000 clones, 86% of them with a count of one. 4.5% to 7% of the sample is in the top ten clones.

Based on the germline V gene (reference sequence), the CDR1 and CDR2 sequences are SGHNT and YYREEE. Taken from cysteine to phenylalanine, the CDR3 has 13 residues. Left in the record is the CDR3 DNA by itself, 39 bases read in frame from the first base. Deletion took 1 base off V and 3 bases off J, with a span of 7 bases between the germline ends. Material: peripheral blood, obtained 28 days after the second AZD1222 dose. The sequence was obtained from an adult who received the AZD1222 COVID-19 vaccine. The rearrangement combines TRBV5-4 with TRBJ2-5; the D gene is not confidently resolved. The DNA reads TGTGCCAGCAGCTTGACGGGTGAAGAGACCCAGTACTTC. The resulting protein is CASSLTGEETQYF.